The 26 T cell receptor beta chains below come from one sample, sequenced in a study of blood T cell repertoires in COVID-19. Some clones are missing from TCRdb's copy, which holds only in-frame ones; the method was immunoSEQ multiplex PCR. Of tens of thousands of clones in the sample, approximately 80% are singletons; the top ten hold 13%. Sequencing input: peripheral blood. The receptors were gathered from a woman of 80 years or more with acute or convalescent COVID-19.

This chain's CDR3 is CAISDTTAGGRETQYF. CDR3 sequence (DNA): TGTGCCATCAGTGACACAACAGCGGGGGGACGGGAGACCCAGTACTTC. The chain carries TRBV10-3 and TRBJ2-5; 9 bases agree with TRBD2. V dropped 3 bases and J dropped 5; count of bases not matched to a gene: 10. The CDR3 is made up of 16 amino acids. Germline assignment: CDR1 ENHRY and CDR2 SYGVKD.

This clone was observed a few times. V usage is TRBV12-3 or TRBV12-4 and J usage is TRBJ1-4; no firm D call. Trimming removed 8 bases at V and 5 bases at J, with 12 bases between. The CDR3 totals 13 residues. CDR3 loop: CASQLGENEKLFF. In nucleotides, the CDR3 is TGTGCCAGCCAGCTAGGCGAGAATGAAAAACTGTTTTTT.

The J gene is TRBJ2-1, the V gene TRBV6-4; D remains ambiguous. V lost 2 bases and J 10 bases, leaving 9 bases between the germline ends. The CDR3 length is 12 residues. Germline V lookup: CDR1 MRHNA, CDR2 SNTAGT. Here the CDR3 reads CASSDGGYEQFF. The CDR3 DNA reads as TGTGCCAGCAGTGACGGCGGCTACGAGCAGTTCTTC.

The chain carries TRBV6-1 and TRBJ1-2; TRBD1 is a possible D gene (5 bases). The CDR3 is 15 amino acids. V lost 2 bases, J lost 0 bases, and 10 bases lay in between. Germline V lookup: CDR1 MNHNS, CDR2 SASEGT. CDR3 sequence: CASSETGRPNYGYTF. The CDR3 DNA sequence: TGTGCCAGCAGTGAAACAGGACGACCTAACTATGGCTACACCTTC.

J is TRBJ1-2 and V is TRBV5-6, with 12 bases lining up with TRBD1. The germline V gene encodes CDR1 SGHDT and CDR2 YYEEEE. J gave up 0 bases and V 5 bases, and 8 bases lay outside the gene matches. The CDR3 totals 17 residues. CDR3 sequence: CASRRPGQGASNYGYTF. The CDR3 nucleotides read TGTGCCAGCAGGCGACCGGGACAGGGGGCTTCTAACTATGGCTACACCTTC.

In this sample, this clone turned up once. The chain uses TRBV29-1 and TRBJ2-7; tentatively, D is TRBD2 (5 bases). CDR1 and CDR2 from the germline V gene are SQVTM and ANQGSEA. CDR3 length: 13 amino acids. Trimming took off 3 bases at V and 0 bases at J, with 9 bases between the two ends. The CDR3 DNA reads TGCAGCGTTGAGGGGAGTAGCTCCTACGAGCAGTACTTC. It translates to CSVEGSSSYEQYF.

V and J are TRBV7-2 and TRBJ1-3; 7 bases agree with TRBD1. CDR3 length: 18 residues. Germline lookup yields CDR1 SGHTA and CDR2 FQGNSA. V gave up 5 bases and J gave up 3 bases; unmatched junction bases: 16. The CDR3 DNA follows: TGTGCCAGCAGCGAGGGGGCAGGTGGCGCTTTCGGTGGAAACACCATATATTTT. Amino acids: CASSEGAGGAFGGNTIYF.

The chain couples TRBV4-1 to TRBJ2-5; D is unresolved. The CDR3 consists of 13 residues. V gave up 3 bases and J gave up 10 bases, with 15 bases separating them. Per germline, CDR1 MGHRA and CDR2 YSYEKL. For the CDR3, the DNA is TGCGCCAGCAGCCAGGGCCCCCGTGAGTTCCAGTACTTC. Translating gives CASSQGPREFQYF.

The chain carries TRBV18 and TRBJ1-1; no clear D. Germline V gene lookup returns CDR1 KGHSH and CDR2 LQKENI. V shed 3 bases and J shed 0 bases, with 8 bases lying between them. The length of the CDR3 is 14 residues. CDR3: CASSPELMNTEAFF. In DNA form, the CDR3 reads TGTGCCAGCTCACCCGAACTCATGAACACTGAAGCTTTCTTT.

V gene TRBV5-1 combines with J gene TRBJ1-2; D unclear. V shed 3 bases and J shed 0 bases, with 9 bases lying between them. Germline assignment: CDR1 SGHRS and CDR2 YFSETQ. The CDR3 has 14 residues. CDR3: CASSSGGSNYGYTF. CDR3 DNA sequence: TGCGCCAGCAGCTCTGGAGGATCTAACTATGGCTACACCTTC. The full variable domain, in which reference TRBV5-1 and TRBJ1-2 provide the parts outside the CDR3, is KAGVTQTPRYLIKTRGQQVTLSCSPISGHRSVSWYQQTPGQGLQFLFEYFSETQRNKGNFPGRFSGRQFSNSRSEMNVSTLELGDSALYLCASSSGGSNYGYTFGSGTRLTVV.

This clone was detected once. The chain couples TRBV19 to TRBJ1-1, with 10 bases lining up with TRBD1. Per germline, CDR1 LNHDA and CDR2 SQIVND (reference sequence). CDR3 length equals 15 residues. The V gene end was trimmed by 6 bases and the J gene end by 5 bases; junction bases not matched to a gene: 9. The CDR3 here is CASSPGQGFYTEAFF. The CDR3 DNA sequence: TGTGCCAGTAGCCCGGGACAGGGGTTTTATACTGAAGCTTTCTTT.

V gene TRBV3-1 (or the pseudogene TRBV3-2) combines with J gene TRBJ2-2; 8 positions agree with TRBD1. The ends lost 2 bases at V and 3 bases at J; junction bases unmatched: 8. The CDR3 is 17 amino acids. CDR1 and CDR2 from the germline V gene are LGHDT and YNNKEL (reference sequence). CDR3 in amino acids: CASSQHGRGLDTGELFF. As DNA, the CDR3 is TGTGCCAGCAGCCAACATGGCAGGGGGCTAGACACCGGGGAGCTGTTTTTT.

Written as DNA, the CDR3 is TGTGCCAGCAGCTATGACAATGAGCAGTTCTTC. As protein: CASSYDNEQFF. J is TRBJ2-1 and V is TRBV2; D is uncertain. This CDR3 contains 11 residues. Germline V gives CDR1 SNHLY, CDR2 FYNNEI. The ends were cut back, 6 bases at V and 5 bases at J, with 5 bases in the middle.

The chain employs TRBV2 and TRBJ2-7; no reliable D call. Germline V gives CDR1 SNHLY, CDR2 FYNNEI. Trimming pared 8 bases from V and 6 bases from J, leaving 14 bases between. This CDR3 has 12 residues. DNA of the CDR3: TGTGCCAGCCGTCCCGACCCAGGCGAGCAGTACTTC. This gives the protein CASRPDPGEQYF.

This chain uses TRBV5-1 with TRBJ2-7; D ambiguous. Germline CDR1 SGHRS, CDR2 YFSETQ. V was trimmed by 0 bases and J by 1 base, leaving 11 bases between them. The CDR3 extends over 15 amino acids. CDR3: CASSLESIKSYEQYF. DNA for the CDR3: TGCGCCAGCAGCTTGGAAAGCATAAAGTCCTACGAGCAGTACTTC. The entire variable domain, with the rest obtained from reference TRBV5-1 and TRBJ2-7, is as follows: KAGVTQTPRYLIKTRGQQVTLSCSPISGHRSVSWYQQTPGQGLQFLFEYFSETQRNKGNFPGRFSGRQFSNSRSEMNVSTLELGDSALYLCASSLESIKSYEQYFGPGTRLTVT.

V gene TRBV9 combines with J gene TRBJ2-1; TRBD1 is a possible D gene (6 bases). This CDR3 is 16 amino acids long. Germline-derived CDR1 and CDR2 are SGDLS and YYNGEE. Trimming pared 3 bases from V and 0 bases from J, leaving 13 bases between. This chain's CDR3 is CASSAPRGGSYNEQFF. CDR3 sequence (DNA): TGTGCCAGCAGCGCCCCCAGAGGGGGCTCCTACAATGAGCAGTTCTTC.

This clone has a handful of counts. This chain uses TRBV12-3 or TRBV12-4 with TRBJ1-5; TRBD1 aligns across 7 bases. This CDR3 region has 13 residues. The V gene end was trimmed by 6 bases and the J gene end by 10 bases; junction bases not matched to a gene: 9. The CDR3 DNA reads TGTGCCAGCAGCACAGGGGTGATCAGCCCCCAGCATTTT. Amino acids: CASSTGVISPQHF.

On this clone itself: Other DNA sequences from this sample encode an identical CDR3 as well. The chain has TRBV7-8 and TRBJ1-1; D is ambiguous. The CDR3 covers 13 residues. V lost 4 bases and J lost 1, with 7 bases in between. From germline, CDR1 is SGHVS and CDR2 FQNEAQ. The CDR3 here is CASSSRGNTEAFF. For the CDR3, the DNA is TGTGCCAGCAGCTCCCGGGGGAACACTGAAGCTTTCTTT.

V and J are TRBV6-2 or TRBV6-3 and TRBJ1-2, with D maybe TRBD1 (5 bases). The germline V and J ends were trimmed by 4 bases and 7 bases, with 7 bases remaining between them. CDR1 is MNHEY, CDR2 SVGEGT, per germline. The CDR3 runs 11 residues. DNA of the CDR3: TGTGCCAGCAGTTCCAGGGCTGGCTACACCTTC. Amino acid sequence: CASSSRAGYTF.

This rearrangement joins TRBV28 to TRBJ1-6; D call uncertain. The CDR3 is 15 residues long. In germline, CDR1 is MDHEN, CDR2 SYDVKM. Trimming took 5 bases from V and 6 from J, leaving 14 bases between them. Here the CDR3 reads CASSPTTPRNSPLHF. The CDR3 region has the DNA TGTGCCAGCAGTCCGACAACACCGCGTAATTCACCCCTCCACTTT.

This clone showed up just a few times. This sequence joins TRBV5-4 and TRBJ1-2; D is perhaps TRBD1 (5 bases). Germline CDR1 is SGHNT and CDR2 is YYREEE (reference sequence). The CDR3 runs 14 residues. V was cut by 3 bases and J by 4 bases, with 13 bases left in between. The CDR3 bases are TGTGCCAGCAGCTCCCCTGGGGGGATCTATGGCTACACCTTC. Amino acids: CASSSPGGIYGYTF.

The chain links TRBV6-5 to TRBJ1-3, with a tentative D call TRBD1 (5 bases). Trimming shortened V by 6 bases and J by 2 bases, and 8 bases separated the two germline ends. The CDR3 sequence is 13 residues long. Germline lookup yields CDR1 MNHEY and CDR2 SVGAGI. CDR3 residues: CASRGGAGNTIYF. The CDR3 DNA is TGTGCCAGCAGGGGAGGGGCTGGAAACACCATATATTTT.

This chain uses TRBV24-1 with TRBJ2-3; D perhaps matches TRBD1 (7 bases). The CDR3 runs 20 residues. Germline V gives CDR1 KGHDR, CDR2 SFDVKD. V lost 4 bases and J lost 5, with 30 bases in between. The CDR3 loop is CATSDDREVGGYPRRDTQYF. As DNA, the CDR3 is TGTGCCACCAGTGACGACAGGGAAGTCGGGGGATACCCTAGGAGAGATACGCAGTATTTT.

This clone has only a few counts. V and J are TRBV6-1 and TRBJ1-6, with a weak D call TRBD1 (6 bases). Germline V gives CDR1 MNHNS, CDR2 SASEGT. Trimming cost V 3 bases and J 10 bases, with 13 bases left between them. This CDR3 contains 14 residues. The CDR3 nucleotides read TGTGCCAGCAGTGAGAACAGGGTAGCCTCACCCCTCCACTTT. Residues: CASSENRVASPLHF.

V usage is TRBV10-3 and J usage is TRBJ1-2, with 9 bases aligning to TRBD1. The V gene's germline CDR1 is ENHRY and CDR2 SYGVKD. The CDR3 totals 17 residues. V was pared by 6 bases and J by 7 bases, with 18 bases of the junction left unmatched. The CDR3 spells CAISPVGIGDRVVGYTF. CDR3 in DNA: TGTGCCATCAGCCCAGTTGGGATTGGGGACAGGGTAGTTGGCTACACCTTC.

The rearrangement links TRBV19 to TRBJ1-1; 7 bases fit TRBD1. The CDR3 has 16 residues. Germline lookup yields CDR1 LNHDA and CDR2 SQIVND (reference sequence). Losses at the gene ends were 5 bases for V and 3 bases for J; bases not matched to a gene: 12. DNA of the CDR3: TGTGCCAGTAGTCCCCTTAACAGGGGACGGGACACTGAAGCTTTCTTT. Amino acids: CASSPLNRGRDTEAFF. The whole variable domain, remainder taken from reference TRBV19 and TRBJ1-1, is DGGITQSPKYLFRKEGQNVTLSCEQNLNHDAMYWYRQDPGQGLRLIYYSQIVNDFQKGDIAEGYSVSREKKESFPLTVTSAQKNPTAFYLCASSPLNRGRDTEAFFGQGTRLTVV.